The rows below give T cell receptor beta chains drawn from one sample of a study of cytomegalovirus exposure and HLA in healthy donors. Sequenced by immunoSEQ multiplex PCR; TCRdb stores in-frame clones only, minus some. In the table there are over 200,000 clones, 80% to 90% of which are singletons. Sequenced material: PBMCs. Receptor source: a woman between 18 and 30 years old in good health and CMV-seronegative. Both conserved end residues are trimmed from each CDR3. Some rows mark clone size as missing; the rest say once, few, many or name a class of expanded clone.

TRBJ2-7 | TRBV12-5 | NA | ASGFSPTSEQY
TRBJ1-2 | TRBV6-5 | NA | ASSRRRGYGYT
TRBJ2-1 | TRBV5-1 | NA | ASSLAFAGNEQF
TRBJ1-2 | TRBV19 | NA | ASSISSGSYGYT
TRBJ2-3 | TRBV5-4 | NA | ASSMGLAGTDTQY
TRBJ1-2 | TRBV7-2 | NA | ASIRDRVYYGYT
TRBJ2-3 | TRBV6-5 | NA | ASSYSGGRTDTQY
TRBJ1-4 | TRBV28 | NA | ASRSLRGTNEKLF
TRBJ2-1 | TRBV20-1 | NA | SAGGYGEQF
TRBJ2-5 | TRBV5-6 | NA | ASSLTGPKETQY
TRBJ2-7 | TRBV7-6 | NA | ASSLYVGGSSYEQY
TRBJ2-3 | TRBV28 | once | ASSLGLGRRDTQY
TRBJ1-2 | TRBV27 | few | ASSIGTARHGYT
TRBJ1-1 | TRBV4-1 | NA | ASSLRTGAGTEAF
TRBJ1-3 | TRBV7-2 | once | ASSLDIESSGNTIY
TRBJ2-7 | TRBV7-8 | NA | ASSPGQISYEQY
TRBJ2-2 | TRBV4-1 | NA | ASSQDPNSGRARRHGELF
TRBJ2-3 | TRBV11-2 | NA | ASSSGLDGADTQY
TRBJ2-1 | TRBV30 | NA | AWSSLFEQF
TRBJ1-2 | TRBV30 | once | AWSHTDRWLYGYT
TRBJ2-2 | TRBV5-6 | once | ASSLKGRQGSFGLF
TRBJ2-1 | TRBV7-8 | NA | ASSLNLRRGGINEQF
TRBJ2-1 | TRBV5-1 | NA | ASSPGTSGRMVNEQF
TRBJ2-7 | TRBV5-4 | few | ASSSEGLSYEQY
TRBJ1-5 | TRBV28 | once | ASIPPGQINQPQH
TRBJ2-3 | TRBV29-1 | NA | SVVLGLEADTQY
TRBJ2-3 | TRBV6-5 | NA | ASTPGSGGYTQY